Reported below is one T cell receptor beta chain. Its specificity is unknown. This CDR3 spans 15 amino acids. Germline values: CDR1 SNHLY, CDR2 FYNNEI. This entry is derived from a study of cytomegalovirus exposure and HLA in healthy donors. Study results and caveats: Fewer N-insertions (relative to the approximately 670-donor mean) were reportedly seen in an Asian-associated ancestry cluster in a later analysis.

With 60 Vbeta and 13 Jbeta primers, the PCR was carried out. Profiled with immunoSEQ multiplex PCR; TCRdb holds only in-frame clones, not every one. The repertoire includes 60,000 to 85,000 clones, about 76% of them detected once, and 9% to 13% sits in the top ten. Sample: PBMCs. This clonotype originated in a male donor in good health and CMV-seropositive. The chain carries TRBV2 and TRBJ2-5; 8 bases are shared with TRBD1. TRBJ2-7 matches the DNA end more closely, so the J call is doubtful. The chain's CDR3 is CASRNRAGGLYEQYF. CDR3 in DNA: TGTGCCAGCAGGAACCGGGCAGGGGGCTTGTACGAGCAGTACTTC.